This entry lists 15 T cell receptor beta chains sequenced from one sample in a study of CD8+ T cells in alopecia areata. Reverse transcription of extracted RNA yielded cDNA, which provided the sequencing template. Clones were sequenced by immunoSEQ multiplex PCR, and TCRdb holds only the in-frame ones, with some missing. The table shows 100,000 to 150,000 clones, with more than 40% occurring only once. This specimen consisted of CD8+ T cells sorted from blood, obtained at week 0. Receptors were obtained from a human donor with alopecia areata.

CDR3 residues: CASSGRGGPDYGYTF. CDR3 bases: TGTGCCAGCAGTGGTAGGGGGGGGCCTGACTATGGCTACACCTTC. The chain couples TRBV6-1 to TRBJ1-2; TRBD1 might be the D (6 bases). V lost 4 bases and J lost 3, with 15 bases in between. Looked up from germline, CDR1 is MNHNS and CDR2 is SASEGT. This CDR3 is 15 amino acids long.

This clone has at least ten counts. In DNA, the CDR3 is TGTGCCAGCAGTTACTCTAGCGGGGGTTACAATGAGCAGTTCTTC. It yields the protein CASSYSSGGYNEQFF. The gene calls are TRBV6-5 and TRBJ2-1, with TRBD2 identical over 9 bases. The trim removed 0 bases at V and 4 bases at J, leaving 1 base unmatched. This CDR3 has 15 amino acids. Per germline, CDR1 MNHEY and CDR2 SVGAGI.

The sample holds a few counts of this clone. J is TRBJ1-2 and V is TRBV7-9; maybe TRBD1 (5 bases). The V gene lost 3 bases and the J gene lost 0 bases, with 11 bases spanning the gap. In germline, CDR1 is SEHNR, CDR2 FQNEAQ (reference sequence). The CDR3 totals 15 residues. The CDR3 spells CASSLSGKTNYGYTF. The DNA for the CDR3 is TGTGCCAGCAGCTTGTCAGGGAAGACTAACTATGGCTACACCTTC.

This clone was recorded a few times. This rearrangement joins TRBV5-1 to TRBJ2-1; D unresolved. The CDR3 covers 15 residues. Germline V CDR1 and CDR2: SGHRS, YFSETQ. V was trimmed by 0 bases and J by 7 bases, leaving 14 bases between them. In DNA form, the CDR3 reads TGCGCCAGCAGCTTGGTTGGGCAGGAGCGTAATGAGCAGTTCTTC. As protein: CASSLVGQERNEQFF.

V and J are TRBV29-1 and TRBJ2-7, with D maybe TRBD2 (5 bases). Deletions cut 4 bases from V and 0 bases from J, with 10 bases between. Germline V gene data show CDR1 as SQVTM and CDR2 as ANQGSEA. This CDR3 spans 13 amino acids. The CDR3 is CSVVRGSSYEQYF. Written as DNA, the CDR3 is TGCAGCGTTGTACGAGGGAGCTCCTACGAGCAGTACTTC.

The chain uses TRBV4-1 and TRBJ2-3; TRBD2 matches 13 bases. Trimming removed 4 bases from V and 5 bases from J; junction bases left unmatched: 3. The germline gives CDR1 MGHRA, CDR2 YSYEKL. The CDR3 is 15 amino acids. The CDR3 sequence is CASSLLAGGQDTQYF. The DNA for the CDR3 is TGCGCCAGCAGCCTACTAGCGGGGGGGCAAGATACGCAGTATTTT.

The rearrangement uses TRBV5-1 and TRBJ2-5; D is undetermined. V lost 2 bases and J 5 bases, leaving 4 bases between the germline ends. CDR1 is SGHRS, CDR2 YFSETQ, per germline. The CDR3 totals 11 residues. This CDR3 reads CASSFRETQYF. In DNA, the CDR3 is TGCGCCAGCAGCTTCCGGGAGACCCAGTACTTC.

The chain links TRBV13 to TRBJ2-1, with D perhaps TRBD1 (6 bases). The CDR3 is made up of 15 amino acids. Germline loops: CDR1 PRHDT, CDR2 FYEKMQ (reference sequence). Trimming took 5 bases from V and 3 from J, leaving 14 bases between them. CDR3: CASSNTGQHYNEQFF. Here the CDR3 DNA reads TGTGCCAGCAGCAACACCGGACAGCACTACAATGAGCAGTTCTTC.

V is TRBV7-9 and J is TRBJ1-6; perhaps TRBD1 as D (6 bases). Trimming took 5 bases from V and 7 from J, leaving 21 bases between them. From germline, CDR1 is SEHNR and CDR2 FQNEAQ (reference sequence). The CDR3 consists of 17 residues. The CDR3 DNA follows: TGTGCCAGCAGCCCCACCGGGACATCAGGAAGAAATTCACCCCTCCACTTT. Translation gives CASSPTGTSGRNSPLHF. Full variable domain (rest looked up from reference TRBV7-9 and TRBJ1-6): DTGVSQNPRHKITKRGQNVTFRCDPISEHNRLYWYRQTLGQGPEFLTYFQNEAQLEKSRLLSDRFSAERPKGSFSTLEIQRTEQGDSAMYLCASSPTGTSGRNSPLHFGNGTRLTVT.

V usage is TRBV7-9 and J usage is TRBJ1-1; TRBD1 is a possible D gene (5 bases). Trimming cost V 5 bases and J 3 bases, with 16 bases left between them. The germline V gene encodes CDR1 SEHNR and CDR2 FQNEAQ (reference sequence). The CDR3 is 15 amino acids. The CDR3 region is CASSPPGGEDTEAFF. Here the CDR3 DNA reads TGTGCCAGCAGCCCCCCGGGAGGGGAGGACACTGAAGCTTTCTTT.

The chain carries TRBV4-1 and TRBJ2-2, with D perhaps TRBD1 (6 bases). The V and J ends lost 4 bases and 7 bases respectively, with 22 bases between them. Germline-derived CDR1 and CDR2 are MGHRA and YSYEKL. CDR3 size: 17 residues. The DNA for the CDR3 is TGCGCCAGCAGCCTCTCACCAGGGGCCCAAACGAACGGGGAGCTGTTTTTT. Translated: CASSLSPGAQTNGELFF.

The V call is TRBV7-2, the J call TRBJ1-2; unclear D gene. Deletions cut 1 base from V and 6 bases from J, with 15 bases between. This CDR3 is 15 amino acids long. CDR1 and CDR2 from the germline V gene are SGHTA and FQGNSA. The CDR3 sequence is CASSLVWVLGDGYTF. DNA for the CDR3: TGTGCCAGCAGCTTAGTATGGGTCCTCGGAGATGGCTACACCTTC.

The CDR3: CASSSPLHNSYEQYF. CDR3 DNA sequence: TGTGCCAGCAGCTCCCCCCTACATAACTCCTACGAGCAGTACTTC. This chain links TRBV7-9 with TRBJ2-7; the D is unclear. The germline V gene has CDR1 SEHNR and CDR2 FQNEAQ (reference sequence). With 4 bases removed from V and 0 bases from J, the gap between germline ends came to 13 bases. The CDR3 consists of 15 residues.

In this sample, this clone turned up a few times. The chain links TRBV19 to TRBJ2-1; D gene ambiguous. This CDR3 has 15 amino acids. The germline V gene encodes CDR1 LNHDA and CDR2 SQIVND (reference sequence). The ends were cut back, 3 bases at V and 2 bases at J, with 11 bases in the middle. The CDR3 DNA sequence: TGTGCCAGTAGTATCCTCTCGGGTACCTACAATGAGCAGTTCTTC. Translation: CASSILSGTYNEQFF.

The chain is built from TRBV5-1 and TRBJ1-2; D call uncertain. Germline V gene data show CDR1 as SGHRS and CDR2 as YFSETQ. V was clipped by 0 bases and J by 10 bases, with 31 bases between them. The CDR3 consists of 19 residues. CDR3 in DNA: TGCGCCAGCAGCTTGGGCCGAGGTTCGAGGGCTGGGATAACCTTAGCCTACACCTTC. Amino acids: CASSLGRGSRAGITLAYTF.